The entry below describes one T cell receptor (beta chain). Only in-frame clones appear in the TCRdb table, and some are missing; sequencing was by immunoSEQ multiplex PCR. Counted here are fewer than 150,000 clones, around four fifths occurring once; the ten biggest clones make up less than 4%. The sample comes from a study of cytotoxic CD8 clonotypes in ibrutinib-treated CLL. Germline CDR1 and CDR2: SGHTA and FQGTGA. Trimming at V came to 2 bases and at J to 0 bases, leaving 3 bases not matched to a gene. This CDR3 is 15 amino acids long. The receptor was derived from a human donor with chronic lymphocytic leukemia. V gene TRBV7-3 combines with J gene TRBJ2-7; 8 bases are a match to TRBD2. The sample consisted of PBMCs, taken after 24 months of ibrutinib treatment. DNA for the CDR3: TGTGCCAGCAGCTTAGGCGGGGGGTCCTCCTACGAGCAGTACTTC. Translation: CASSLGGGSSYEQYF. Looking up the rest from reference TRBV7-3 and TRBJ2-7 gives the full variable domain: GAGVSQTPSNKVTEKGKYVELRCDPISGHTALYWYRQSLGQGPEFLIYFQGTGAADDSGLPNDRFFAVRPEGSVSTLKIQRTERGDSAVYLCASSLGGGSSYEQYFGPGTRLTVT.